The following is a TCR beta chain sequence with its context. TCRdb reprocessed the 5' RACE reads, with one entry per CDR3 protein and no DNA. This table holds about 140,000 distinct CDR3 sequences. This sample is drawn from a study of monozygotic twins with inflammatory bowel disease. The CDR3 has 17 amino acids. The receptor's source is a human donor with ulcerative colitis or Crohn's disease, or a healthy co-twin of an affected twin (not recorded which). This chain connects TRBV12-3 or TRBV12-4 to TRBJ1-1; the TRBD1 assignment by TCRdb is unverifiable without DNA. Material for sequencing was blood. The CDR3: CASSLEAGGTLNTEAFF.